This T cell receptor (beta chain) originates from a study of T-cell reconstitution after alpha-beta-depleted transplantation in children. V lost 5 bases, J lost 5 bases, and 5 bases stayed unmatched. CDR3 size: 13 residues. A TCRbeta library incorporating unique molecular identifiers was prepared. From the PCR reads, TCRdb called clonotypes with MiXCR, one entry per CDR3 protein. The sample consists of about 580,000 distinct CDR3 sequences, over 20% of them appearing once. This clonotype has a handful of counts. Its antigen is not identified. Findings and caveats of the study: Reportedly, only several hundred clones from non-depleted graft cells drove alpha-beta T-cell counts at about two months. Once a year had passed after transplant, T-cell counts and diversity came mostly from newly produced T cells. Some patients owed their high day-60 TCRbeta diversity to surviving recipient T cells and thymic progenitors.

This chain joins TRBV12-3 or TRBV12-4 and TRBJ1-1, with TRBD1 matching over 7 bases. The clonotype comes from a boy in the first two years of life with Wiskott-Aldrich syndrome, due to receive a stem cell transplant. The specimen was PBMCs, collected before TCRalphabeta/CD19-depleted stem cell transplant. The CDR3: CASSLVGQTEAFF. CDR3 nucleotide sequence: TGTGCCAGCAGTCTGGTGGGACAGACTGAAGCTTTCTTT.